Listed here are 3 T cell receptor beta chains from one sample, sequenced in a study of T cell clonality in common variable immunodeficiency. Only in-frame clones appear in the TCRdb table, and some are missing; sequencing was by immunoSEQ multiplex PCR. The sample shows some 50,000 clones, none of them appearing just once. The sample was peripheral blood mononuclear cells. These receptors came from a person aged 18-69 years in good health.

This clone was found many times. The DNA ends 3 residues before the CDR3 does, and the rest of the CDR3 is filled in from the germline J gene. V usage is TRBV20-1 and J usage is TRBJ2-3, with 8 bases that match TRBD1. The CDR3 covers 16 residues. Germline lookup yields CDR1 DFQATT and CDR2 SNEGSKA (reference sequence). V dropped 6 bases and J dropped 4; count of bases not matched to a gene: 15. Incomplete CDR3 DNA: TGCAGTGCGTCACCCCGCCAGGGGGCAGGTTCAGATACG. This translates into CSASPRQGAGSDT. The full CDR3 protein is CSASPRQGAGSDTQYF.

This clone was observed many times. The read falls 3 residues short of the CDR3 end, and the missing part is taken from the germline J gene. The rearrangement links TRBV7-9 to TRBJ2-7; D not resolved. The CDR3 consists of 11 residues. In germline, CDR1 is SEHNR, CDR2 FQNEAQ (reference sequence). The V and J ends lost 2 bases and 4 bases respectively, with 3 bases between them. The CDR3 DNA, read in part, is TGTGCCAGCAGCTTATATTACGAG. It codes for CASSLYYE. The full-length CDR3 reads as CASSLYYEQYF.

This clone appeared a few times. The read ends 3 residues shy of where the CDR3 ends; the end is completed using the germline J gene. This sequence joins TRBV5-1 and TRBJ2-4; a possible D gene is TRBD2 (6 bases). The CDR3 is 13 amino acids. Germline V gene sequence: CDR1 SGHRS, CDR2 YFSETQ. CDR3 DNA, as far as it was read: TGCGCCAGCAGCCCCGGGACTGCCTATGGT. Protein sequence: CASSPGTAYG. The entire CDR3 is CASSPGTAYGQYF.